The clone carrying this TCR beta chain was seen only a few times. This CDR3 has 14 residues. Germline loops: CDR1 DFQATT, CDR2 SNEGSKA (reference sequence). The V end lost 3 bases, the J end lost 2 bases, and 11 bases lay between the germline ends. This specimen comes from a study of spatial heterogeneity in lung cancer. TCRdb recomputed calls from the 5' RACE reads with MiXCR, one row per CDR3 protein. The table shows 20,000 to 25,000 distinct CDR3 sequences, with 6.9% occurring only once. Time point denoted: sample taken at primary tumor resection. Sequencing of whole RNA from tumor, nontumor lung or frozen PBMC involved no sorting.

The origin of this receptor is a male donor with early-stage non-small cell lung cancer. Sequencing used PBMCs, obtained at surgery. The gene calls are TRBV20-1 and TRBJ1-5; no clear D gene. Written as DNA, the CDR3 is TGCAGTGCTAGCAGAGGACTCGGCAATCAGCCCCAGCATTTT. Translating gives CSASRGLGNQPQHF.